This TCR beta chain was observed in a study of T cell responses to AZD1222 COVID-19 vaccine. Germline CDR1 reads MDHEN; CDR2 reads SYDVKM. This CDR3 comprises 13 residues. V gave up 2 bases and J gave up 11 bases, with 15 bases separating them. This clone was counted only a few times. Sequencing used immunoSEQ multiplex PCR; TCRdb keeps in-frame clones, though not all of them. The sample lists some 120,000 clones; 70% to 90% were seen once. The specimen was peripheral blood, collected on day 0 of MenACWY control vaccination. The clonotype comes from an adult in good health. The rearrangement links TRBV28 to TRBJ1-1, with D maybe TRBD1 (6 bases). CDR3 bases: TGTGCCAGCAGTTTACTACAGGGTAATTGGGCTTTCTTT. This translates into CASSLLQGNWAFF.